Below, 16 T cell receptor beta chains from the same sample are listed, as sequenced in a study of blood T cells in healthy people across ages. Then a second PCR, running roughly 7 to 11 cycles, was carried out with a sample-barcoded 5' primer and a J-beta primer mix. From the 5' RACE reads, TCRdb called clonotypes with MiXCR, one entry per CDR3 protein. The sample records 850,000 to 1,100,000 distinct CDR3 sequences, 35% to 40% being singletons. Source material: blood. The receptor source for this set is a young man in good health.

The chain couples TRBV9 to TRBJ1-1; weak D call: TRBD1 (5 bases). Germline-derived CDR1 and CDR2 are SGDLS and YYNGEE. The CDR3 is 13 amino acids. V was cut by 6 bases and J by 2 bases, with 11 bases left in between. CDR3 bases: TGTGCCAGCAACCGGGACGGAAACACTGAAGCTTTCTTT. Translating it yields CASNRDGNTEAFF.

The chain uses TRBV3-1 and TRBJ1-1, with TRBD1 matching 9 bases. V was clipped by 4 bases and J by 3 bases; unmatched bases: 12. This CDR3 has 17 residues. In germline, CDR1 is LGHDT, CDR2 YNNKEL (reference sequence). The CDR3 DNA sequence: TGTGCCAGCAGCCCTCTCCCGGGACAGGGTCACCACACTGAAGCTTTCTTT. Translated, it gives CASSPLPGQGHHTEAFF. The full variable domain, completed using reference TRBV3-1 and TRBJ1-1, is DTAVSQTPKYLVTQMGNDKSIKCEQNLGHDTMYWYKQDSKKFLKIMFSYNNKELIINETVPNRFSPKSPDKAHLNLHINSLELGDSAVYFCASSPLPGQGHHTEAFFGQGTRLTVV.

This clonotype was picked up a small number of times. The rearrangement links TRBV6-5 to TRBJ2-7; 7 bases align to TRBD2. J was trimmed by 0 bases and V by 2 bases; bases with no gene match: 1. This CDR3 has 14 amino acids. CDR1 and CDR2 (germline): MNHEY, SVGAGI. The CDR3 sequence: CASSYREGSYEQYF. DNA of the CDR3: TGTGCCAGCAGTTACAGGGAGGGCTCCTACGAGCAGTACTTC.

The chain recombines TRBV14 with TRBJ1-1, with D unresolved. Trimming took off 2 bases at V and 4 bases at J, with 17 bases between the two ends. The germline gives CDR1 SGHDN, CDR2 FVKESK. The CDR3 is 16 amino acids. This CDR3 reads CASSQFQVVGGTEAFF. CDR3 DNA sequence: TGTGCCAGCAGCCAATTTCAGGTCGTGGGAGGCACTGAAGCTTTCTTT.

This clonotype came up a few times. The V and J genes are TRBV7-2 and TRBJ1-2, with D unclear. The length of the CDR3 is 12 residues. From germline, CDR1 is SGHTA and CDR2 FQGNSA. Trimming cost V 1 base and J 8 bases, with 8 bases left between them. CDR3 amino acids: CASSLDMGGYTF. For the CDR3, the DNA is TGTGCCAGCAGCTTAGACATGGGGGGCTACACCTTC.

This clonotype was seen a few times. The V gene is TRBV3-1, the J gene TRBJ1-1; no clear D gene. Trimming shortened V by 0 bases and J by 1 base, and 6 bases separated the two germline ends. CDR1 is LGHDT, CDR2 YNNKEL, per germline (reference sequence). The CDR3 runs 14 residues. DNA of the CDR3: TGTGCCAGCAGCCAAGAAATCGGGAACACTGAAGCTTTCTTT. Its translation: CASSQEIGNTEAFF.

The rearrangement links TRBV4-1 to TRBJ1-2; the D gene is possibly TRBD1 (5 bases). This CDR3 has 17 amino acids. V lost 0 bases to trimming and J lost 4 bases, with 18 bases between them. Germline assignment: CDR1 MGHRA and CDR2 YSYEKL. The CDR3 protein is CASSQEFGTPIPYGYTF. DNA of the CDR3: TGCGCCAGCAGCCAAGAATTTGGGACTCCAATCCCCTATGGCTACACCTTC.

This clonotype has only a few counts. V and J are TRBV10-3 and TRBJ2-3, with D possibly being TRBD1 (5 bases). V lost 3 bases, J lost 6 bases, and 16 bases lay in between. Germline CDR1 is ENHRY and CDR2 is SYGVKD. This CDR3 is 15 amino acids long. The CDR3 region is CAISEGAGPGDTQYF. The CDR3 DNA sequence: TGTGCCATCAGTGAAGGGGCAGGGCCCGGTGATACGCAGTATTTT.

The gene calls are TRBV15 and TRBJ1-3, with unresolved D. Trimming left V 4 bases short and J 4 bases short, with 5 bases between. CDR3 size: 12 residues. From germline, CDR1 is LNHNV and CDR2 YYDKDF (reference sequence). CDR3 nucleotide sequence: TGTGCCACCAGCACGGGAGGAAACACCATATATTTT. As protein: CATSTGGNTIYF. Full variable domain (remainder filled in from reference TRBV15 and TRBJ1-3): DAMVIQNPRYQVTQFGKPVTLSCSQTLNHNVMYWYQQKSSQAPKLLFHYYDKDFNNEADTPDNFQSRRPNTSFCFLDIRSPGLGDTAMYLCATSTGGNTIYFGEGSWLTVV.

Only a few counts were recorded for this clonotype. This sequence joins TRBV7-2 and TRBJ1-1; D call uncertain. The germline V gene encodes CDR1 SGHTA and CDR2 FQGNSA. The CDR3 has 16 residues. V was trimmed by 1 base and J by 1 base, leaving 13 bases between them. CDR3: CASSLGFADENTEAFF. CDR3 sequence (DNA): TGTGCCAGCAGCTTAGGATTTGCGGATGAGAACACTGAAGCTTTCTTT.

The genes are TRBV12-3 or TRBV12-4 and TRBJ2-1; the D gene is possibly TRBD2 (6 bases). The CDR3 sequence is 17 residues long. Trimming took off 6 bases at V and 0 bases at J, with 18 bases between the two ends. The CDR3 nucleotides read TGTGCCAGCAGGGGTGAATCGGAGGGGAGCTCCTACAATGAGCAGTTCTTC. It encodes CASRGESEGSSYNEQFF.

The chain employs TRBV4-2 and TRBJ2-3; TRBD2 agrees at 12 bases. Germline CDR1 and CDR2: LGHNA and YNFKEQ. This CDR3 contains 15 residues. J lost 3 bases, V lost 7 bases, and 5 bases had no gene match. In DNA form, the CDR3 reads TGTGCCAGCACCCTTACTAGCGGGGGGACAGATACGCAGTATTTT. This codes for CASTLTSGGTDTQYF.

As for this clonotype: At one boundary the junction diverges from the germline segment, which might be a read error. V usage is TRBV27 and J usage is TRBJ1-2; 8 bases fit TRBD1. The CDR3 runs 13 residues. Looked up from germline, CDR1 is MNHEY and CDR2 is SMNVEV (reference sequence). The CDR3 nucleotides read TGTACCAGCAGCCTAGACAGGGGCTATGGCTACACCTTC. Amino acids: CTSSLDRGYGYTF.

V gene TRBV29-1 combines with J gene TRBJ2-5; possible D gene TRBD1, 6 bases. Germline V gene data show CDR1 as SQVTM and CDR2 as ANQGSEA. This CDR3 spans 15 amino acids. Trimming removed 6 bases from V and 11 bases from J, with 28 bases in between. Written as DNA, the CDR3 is TGCAGCGTGGTCAACAGGGATCCTCTGGGCAATGAGCAGTACTTC. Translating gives CSVVNRDPLGNEQYF.

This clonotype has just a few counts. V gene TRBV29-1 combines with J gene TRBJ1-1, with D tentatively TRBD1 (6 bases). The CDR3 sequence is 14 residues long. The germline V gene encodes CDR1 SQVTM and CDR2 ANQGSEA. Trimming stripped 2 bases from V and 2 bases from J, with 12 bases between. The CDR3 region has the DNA TGCAGCGTTGAACGGGGGGCAGGTAACACTGAAGCTTTCTTT. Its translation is CSVERGAGNTEAFF.

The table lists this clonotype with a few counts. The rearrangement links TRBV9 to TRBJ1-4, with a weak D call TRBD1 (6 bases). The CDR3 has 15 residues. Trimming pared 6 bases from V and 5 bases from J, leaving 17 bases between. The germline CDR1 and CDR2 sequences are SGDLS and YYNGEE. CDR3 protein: CASTTQGLGNEKLFF. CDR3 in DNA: TGTGCCAGCACCACTCAGGGGCTGGGAAATGAAAAACTGTTTTTT.